These 12 T cell receptor beta chains were all obtained from the same sample, sequenced in a study of T cells after posttransplantation cyclophosphamide. Treatment was busulfan-fludarabine conditioning, a marrow graft, and cyclophosphamide on days +3 and +4. Measured with immunoSEQ multiplex PCR; TCRdb has only the in-frame clones, and not every one. This sample includes around 8,000 clones with no singletons; its ten biggest clones take up 10%. The material was PBMCs, obtained after allogeneic stem cell transplant with posttransplant cyclophosphamide. The source of these receptors is a female patient aged 50-60 years who received an allogeneic stem cell transplant from a related donor, was CMV-positive, and had no GVHD. Some T cells may be graft donor cells.

This clone was seen at least ten times. The chain uses TRBV7-6 and TRBJ2-5; unclear D gene. The CDR3 has 12 amino acids. V lost 4 bases and J 4 bases, leaving 7 bases between the germline ends. The germline gives CDR1 SGHVS, CDR2 FNYEAQ. The CDR3 coding sequence is TGTGCCAGCAGCTCCTACAGAGAGACCCAGTACTTC. It encodes CASSSYRETQYF.

This clone rates as medium-sized (0.01 to 0.1%). This rearrangement joins TRBV27 to TRBJ2-1; TRBD2 aligns across 8 bases. CDR1 and CDR2 from the germline V gene are MNHEY and SMNVEV (reference sequence). There are 14 residues in the CDR3. Trimming at V came to 2 bases and at J to 5 bases, leaving 2 bases not matched to a gene. DNA for the CDR3: TGTGCCAGCAGTTTAGGTAGCGGGAACAATGAGCAGTTCTTC. This sequence encodes CASSLGSGNNEQFF.

In its sample, this clone was seen many times. The gene calls are TRBV24-1 and TRBJ2-1, with 7 bases aligning to TRBD2. After removal of 8 bases from V and 2 bases from J, the junction contained 8 bases not matched to a gene. This CDR3 has 15 residues. The germline V gene encodes CDR1 KGHDR and CDR2 SFDVKD. The DNA for the CDR3 is TGTGCCACCACTCCGGGGGGTGGCCCCTACAATGAGCAGTTCTTC. Translation gives CATTPGGGPYNEQFF.

This clone was counted ten times or more. V is TRBV6-5 and J is TRBJ2-7, with unresolved D. The CDR3 has 13 amino acids. CDR1 and CDR2 from the germline V gene are MNHEY and SVGAGI. V shed 0 bases and J shed 4 bases, with 7 bases lying between them. As DNA, the CDR3 is TGTGCCAGCAGTTACTCGAGGTTTTACGAGCAGTACTTC. Translated: CASSYSRFYEQYF.

This clone was picked up many times. The rearrangement joins TRBV6-4 to TRBJ2-7, with TRBD2 matching 11 bases. The germline V gene encodes CDR1 MRHNA and CDR2 SNTAGT. V shed 5 bases and J 5 bases; nucleotides not matched to a gene: 8. The CDR3 is made up of 15 amino acids. The CDR3 sequence: CASSSLAGEIHEQYF. In DNA, the CDR3 is TGTGCCAGCAGTTCACTAGCGGGAGAAATCCACGAGCAGTACTTC.

This clone showed up many times. The identical CDR3 is also encoded by other nucleotide sequences in the sample. This chain connects TRBV10-3 to TRBJ2-7; possibly TRBD1 for D (5 bases). Germline V CDR1 and CDR2: ENHRY, SYGVKD. This CDR3 spans 13 amino acids. Trimming stripped 2 bases from V and 7 bases from J, with 12 bases between. In DNA form, the CDR3 reads TGTGCCATCAGTGAGGGGGCTAGTTCGGAGCAGTACTTC. This sequence encodes CAISEGASSEQYF.

This clone has a count of ten or more. The chain is built from TRBV10-1 and TRBJ2-5; D might be TRBD1 (5 bases). This CDR3 spans 15 amino acids. CDR1 is WNHNN and CDR2 is SYGVQD in the germline V gene (reference sequence). V was trimmed by 0 bases and J by 3 bases, leaving 11 bases between them. This CDR3 is CASSESGQGEETQYF. In DNA, the CDR3 is TGCGCCAGCAGTGAGTCCGGGCAGGGTGAAGAGACCCAGTACTTC.

This clone was detected many times. As DNA, the CDR3 is TGTGCCAGTAGTATCGAGCAGGACACCGGGGAGCTGTTTTTT. Translated: CASSIEQDTGELFF. The chain joins TRBV19 to TRBJ2-2, with D unclear. Germline CDR1 and CDR2: LNHDA and SQIVND (reference sequence). The CDR3 runs to 14 residues. V was clipped by 3 bases and J by 3 bases, with 8 bases between them.

This clone was seen ten or more times. This chain uses TRBV6-5 with TRBJ2-1, with no clear D. The CDR3 length is 13 residues. Per germline, CDR1 MNHEY and CDR2 SVGAGI. Deletions cut 2 bases from V and 8 bases from J, with 10 bases between. CDR3 loop: CASSYASNHEQFF. The CDR3, as DNA: TGTGCCAGCAGTTACGCTAGTAACCATGAGCAGTTCTTC.

This clone was picked up many times. The J gene is TRBJ2-5, the V gene TRBV18; D is possibly TRBD1 (5 bases). Trimming pared 1 base from V and 2 bases from J, leaving 5 bases between. Germline CDR1 and CDR2: KGHSH and LQKENI. The CDR3 is 13 residues long. Here the CDR3 reads CASSPRQQETQYF. CDR3 in DNA: TGTGCCAGCTCACCACGACAGCAAGAGACCCAGTACTTC.

This clone has a count of ten or more. The chain uses TRBV29-1 and TRBJ2-7, with 10 bases matching TRBD2. Looked up from germline, CDR1 is SQVTM and CDR2 is ANQGSEA. This CDR3 comprises 14 residues. J lost 3 bases, V lost 7 bases, and 9 bases had no gene match. Written as DNA, the CDR3 is TGCAGCGCCCGATGGGCTAGCGGGAGCTACGAGCAGTACTTC. Translation: CSARWASGSYEQYF.

There are many counts of this clone. The V and J genes are TRBV29-1 and TRBJ1-1, with TRBD1 matching 10 bases. The CDR3 covers 12 residues. CDR1 is SQVTM and CDR2 is ANQGSEA in the germline V gene. With V trimmed by 5 bases and J by 7 bases, 4 bases remained unmatched. CDR3 bases: TGCAGCGTTTCAGGACAGGGGGTTGAAGCTTTCTTT. It yields the protein CSVSGQGVEAFF.